The clone carrying this TCR beta chain was counted ten times or more. The antigen is unknown. This specimen belongs to a study of T-cell memory formation after mild COVID-19. Looking at the study overall: Largely, TCR clusters stayed within a single donor.

Study-level findings and limits: Among CD4+ contracting clones, most were CM and EM, and CD8+ ones EMRA. Day 37-peaking second-wave clones had unconfirmed SARS-CoV-2 specificity.

TCRdb called the 5' RACE reads again in MiXCR, with one record for every CDR3 protein. Of approximately 350,000 distinct CDR3 sequences listed, under 30% were seen once; the top ten hold approximately 15%. What was sequenced was PBMCs or a T cell subset sorted from them (not recorded which). The clonotype originates from an adult woman who had mild COVID-19 (a few samples of this study predate the infection). Cell type and time point are not known.

The CDR3 DNA reads as TGTGCCAGCAGAGATTACGAGCAGTACTTC. Translating gives CASRDYEQYF. V and J are TRBV6-1 and TRBJ2-7; D gene ambiguous. Trimming shortened V by 6 bases and J by 4 bases, and 4 bases separated the two germline ends. The CDR3 runs to 10 residues. Germline lookup yields CDR1 MNHNS and CDR2 SASEGT.